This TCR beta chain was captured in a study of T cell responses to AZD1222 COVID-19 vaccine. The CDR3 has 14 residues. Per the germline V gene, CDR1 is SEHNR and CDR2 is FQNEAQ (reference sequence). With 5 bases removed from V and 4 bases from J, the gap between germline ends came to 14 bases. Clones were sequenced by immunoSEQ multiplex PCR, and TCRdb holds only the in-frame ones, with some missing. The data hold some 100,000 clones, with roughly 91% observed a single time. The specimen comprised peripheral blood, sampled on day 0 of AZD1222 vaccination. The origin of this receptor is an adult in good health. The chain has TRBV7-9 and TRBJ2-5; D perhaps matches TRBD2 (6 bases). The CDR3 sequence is CASSPLGRPETQYF. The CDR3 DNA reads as TGTGCCAGCAGCCCCCTTGGGAGGCCAGAGACCCAGTACTTC.